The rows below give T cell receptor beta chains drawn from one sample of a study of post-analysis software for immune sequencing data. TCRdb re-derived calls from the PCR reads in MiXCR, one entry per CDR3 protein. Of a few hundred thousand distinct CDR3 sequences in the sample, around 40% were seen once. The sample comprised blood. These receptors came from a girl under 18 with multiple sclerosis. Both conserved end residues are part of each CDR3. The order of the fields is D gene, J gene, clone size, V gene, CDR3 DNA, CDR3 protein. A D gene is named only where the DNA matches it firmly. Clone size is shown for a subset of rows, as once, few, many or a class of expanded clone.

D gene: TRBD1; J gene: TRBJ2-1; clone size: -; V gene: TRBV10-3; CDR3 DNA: TGTGCCATCAGCACCGACAGGGGAGCCTACAATGAGCAGTTCTTC; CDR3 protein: CAISTDRGAYNEQFF
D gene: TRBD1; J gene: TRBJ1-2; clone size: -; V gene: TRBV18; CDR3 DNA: TGTGCCAGCTCACCCCCGGGACAGGGGGCAGAAGGCTACACCTTC; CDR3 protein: CASSPPGQGAEGYTF
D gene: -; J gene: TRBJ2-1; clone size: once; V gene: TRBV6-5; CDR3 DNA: TGTGCCAGCAGCCGTAGCGGAGCAGCCAACAATGAGCAGTTCTTC; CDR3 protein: CASSRSGAANNEQFF
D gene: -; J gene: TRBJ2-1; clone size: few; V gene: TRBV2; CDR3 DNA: TGTGCCAAAAGGGCGGCGGGGGCTAGGGGAACCTACAATGAGCAGTTCTTC; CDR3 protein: CAKRAAGARGTYNEQFF
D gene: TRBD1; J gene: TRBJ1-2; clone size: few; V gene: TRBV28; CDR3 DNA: TGTGCCAGCAGTGCCTCCAGCGGACAGGGCTCAACCAACTATGGCTACACCTTC; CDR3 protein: CASSASSGQGSTNYGYTF
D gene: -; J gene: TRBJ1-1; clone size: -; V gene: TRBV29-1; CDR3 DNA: TGCAGCGTTGAAGATCGGAGGATAAACACTGAAGCTTTCTTT; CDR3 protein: CSVEDRRINTEAFF
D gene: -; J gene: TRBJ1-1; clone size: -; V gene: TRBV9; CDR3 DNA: TGTGCCAGCAGCGTAGTGGGGGGTGGAGGCACTGAAGCTTTCTTT; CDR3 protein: CASSVVGGGGTEAFF
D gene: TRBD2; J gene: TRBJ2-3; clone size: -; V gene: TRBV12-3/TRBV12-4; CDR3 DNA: TGTGCCAGCAGCGGACTAGCGGATAGTGAAGATACGCAGTATTTT; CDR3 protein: CASSGLADSEDTQYF
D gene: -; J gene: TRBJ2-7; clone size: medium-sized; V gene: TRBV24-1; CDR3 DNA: TGTGCCACCAGTGATGCCTACCGGGACCGAGGGCGCGAGCAGTACTTC; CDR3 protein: CATSDAYRDRGREQYF
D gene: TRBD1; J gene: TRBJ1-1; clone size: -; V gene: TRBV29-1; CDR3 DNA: TGCAGCGTTGATCCCGTCCCGGGACAGGGGAAGAACACTGAAGCTTTCTTT; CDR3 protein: CSVDPVPGQGKNTEAFF
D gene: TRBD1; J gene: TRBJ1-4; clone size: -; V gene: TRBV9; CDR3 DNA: TGTGCCAGCAGCGGTCAACAGGGGGCAGATGAAAAACTGTTTTTT; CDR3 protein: CASSGQQGADEKLFF
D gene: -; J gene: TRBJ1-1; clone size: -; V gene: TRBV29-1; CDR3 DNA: TGCAGCGTTGACTCCCCCCCCACTGAAGCTTTCTTT; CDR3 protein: CSVDSPPTEAFF
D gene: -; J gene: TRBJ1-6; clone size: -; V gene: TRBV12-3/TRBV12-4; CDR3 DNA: TGTGCCAGCAGTCCCCGGGGGGGCAAAAGCTATAATTCACCCCTCCACTTT; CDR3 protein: CASSPRGGKSYNSPLHF
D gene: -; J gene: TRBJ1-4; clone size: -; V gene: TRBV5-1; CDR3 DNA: TGCGCCAGCAGCCGCGGGACCGAGAATGAAAAACTGTTTTTT; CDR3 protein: CASSRGTENEKLFF
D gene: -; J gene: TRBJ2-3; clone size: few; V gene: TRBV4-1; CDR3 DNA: TGCGCCAGCAGCCAAGGGCCCGAAAGTGGAAAAACAGATACGCAGTATTTT; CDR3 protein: CASSQGPESGKTDTQYF
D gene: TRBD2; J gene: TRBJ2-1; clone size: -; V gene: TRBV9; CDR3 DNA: TGTGCCAGCAGCGTAGGATTAGCGGGAGGATCCGATGAGCAGTTCTTC; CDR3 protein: CASSVGLAGGSDEQFF
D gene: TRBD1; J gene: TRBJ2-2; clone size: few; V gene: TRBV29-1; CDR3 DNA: TGCAGCGCCTTGACAGGGTTGTTTCCCGGGGAGCTGTTTTTT; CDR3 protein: CSALTGLFPGELFF
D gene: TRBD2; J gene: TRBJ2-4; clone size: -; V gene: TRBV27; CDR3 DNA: TGTGCCAGCAGTTTAGGGGAGGGCCTGGGCATTCAGTACTTC; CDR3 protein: CASSLGEGLGIQYF
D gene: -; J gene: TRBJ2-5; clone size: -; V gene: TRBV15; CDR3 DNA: TGTGCCACCAGCAGAGATCTCGCGTCCAAGGAGACCCAGTACTTC; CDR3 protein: CATSRDLASKETQYF
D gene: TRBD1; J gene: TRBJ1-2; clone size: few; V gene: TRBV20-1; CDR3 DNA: TGCAGTGCCCCCCCGGGTTACAGGGGGAACTTTTATGGCTACACCTTC; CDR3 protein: CSAPPGYRGNFYGYTF
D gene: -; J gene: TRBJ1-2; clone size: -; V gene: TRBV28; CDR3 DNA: TGTGCCAGCAGCCAAAGCGGACACAACTATGGCTACACCTTC; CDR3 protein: CASSQSGHNYGYTF
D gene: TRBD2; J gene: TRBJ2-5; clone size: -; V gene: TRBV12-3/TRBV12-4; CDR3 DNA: TGTGCCAGCAGTTCCCCGCCCCCCACTAGCGGGAGTAAGATCGGGCAGTACTTC; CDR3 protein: CASSSPPPTSGSKIGQYF
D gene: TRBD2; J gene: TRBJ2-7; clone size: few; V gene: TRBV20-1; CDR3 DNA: TGCAGTGCTAGAGATAGCGGGAGGAACTACGAGCAGTACTTC; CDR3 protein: CSARDSGRNYEQYF
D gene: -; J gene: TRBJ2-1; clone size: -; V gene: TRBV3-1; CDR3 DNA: TGTGCCAGCAGCCCCCAGGGCCATGAGCAGTTCTTC; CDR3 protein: CASSPQGHEQFF
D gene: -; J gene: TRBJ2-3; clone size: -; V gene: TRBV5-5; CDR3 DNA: TGTGCCAGCAGACACTTACAGGACGCAACAGATACGCAGTATTTT; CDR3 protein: CASRHLQDATDTQYF
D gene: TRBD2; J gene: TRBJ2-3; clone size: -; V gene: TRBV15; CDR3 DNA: TGTGCCACCAGCAGAGCGGGAGGGGGAACCACAGATACGCAGTATTTT; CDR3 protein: CATSRAGGGTTDTQYF
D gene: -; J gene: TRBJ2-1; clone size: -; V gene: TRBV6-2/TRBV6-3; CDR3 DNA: TGTGCCAGCAGTTTCACGGGGAGCTCCTACAATGAGCAGTTCTTC; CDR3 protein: CASSFTGSSYNEQFF
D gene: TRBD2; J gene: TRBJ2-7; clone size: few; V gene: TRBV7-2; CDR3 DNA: TGTGCCAGCAGCTTAGCGCTTAATAAGCGGGATCGCTACGAGCAGTACTTC; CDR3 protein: CASSLALNKRDRYEQYF
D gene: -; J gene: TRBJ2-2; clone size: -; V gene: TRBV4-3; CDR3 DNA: TGCGCCAGCAGCCAAGATTGGCAGGCGAACACCGGGGAGCTGTTTTTT; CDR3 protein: CASSQDWQANTGELFF
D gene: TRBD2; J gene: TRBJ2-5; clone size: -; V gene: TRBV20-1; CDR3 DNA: TGCAGTGCGGAACTAGCGGGCGGAGCCAATGAGCAGTACTTC; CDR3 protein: CSAELAGGANEQYF
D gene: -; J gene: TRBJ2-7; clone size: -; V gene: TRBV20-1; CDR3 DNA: TGCAGTGCTCAAGAGGGGGGAGTGTACGAGCAGTACTTC; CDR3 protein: CSAQEGGVYEQYF
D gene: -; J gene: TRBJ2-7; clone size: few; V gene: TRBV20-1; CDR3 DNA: TGCAGTGCTAGAGATCTAGCAGTCAGCTCCTACGAGCAGTACTTC; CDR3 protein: CSARDLAVSSYEQYF
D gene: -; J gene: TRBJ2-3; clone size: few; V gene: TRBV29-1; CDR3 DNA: TGCAGCGTCGCCACCCTTGCGGCAGATACGCAGTATTTT; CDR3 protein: CSVATLAADTQYF